The next 5 T cell receptor beta chains were all read from a single sample in a study of neurological immune-mediated disorders. In TCRdb, the 5' RACE reads were re-called with MiXCR into one record per CDR3 protein. The table records about 82,000 distinct CDR3 sequences, just over 2.5% of them present only once. Input material: PBMCs. The receptors shown here come from a woman younger than 45 with multiple sclerosis.

This clonotype turned up a few times. The V and J genes are TRBV6-2 or TRBV6-3 and TRBJ2-1; the match to TRBD2 covers 8 bases. The CDR3 is 16 residues long. V lost 2 bases and J lost 9; bases outside the gene matches: 12. Germline CDR1 and CDR2: MNHEY and SVGEGT. CDR3 sequence (DNA): TGTGCCAGCAGTTACGCCTCCAGCGGGAGAGGGTTTGAGCAGTTCTTC. It codes for CASSYASSGRGFEQFF.

This clonotype was picked up many times. The V gene is TRBV9, the J gene TRBJ2-7; D gene ambiguous. The V end lost 3 bases, the J end lost 1 base, and 8 bases lay between the germline ends. There are 13 residues in the CDR3. Germline CDR1 reads SGDLS; CDR2 reads YYNGEE. The CDR3 DNA is TGTGCCAGCAGCGATCCCGGTTCCTACGAGCAGTACTTC. It translates to CASSDPGSYEQYF. Full variable domain (outside the CDR3, taken from reference TRBV9 and TRBJ2-7): DSGVTQTPKHLITATGQRVTLRCSPRSGDLSVYWYQQSLDQGLQFLIQYYNGEERAKGNILERFSAQQFPDLHSELNLSSLELGDSALYFCASSDPGSYEQYFGPGTRLTVT.

There are many counts of this clonotype. The chain has TRBV10-2 and TRBJ2-7; 7 nucleotides match TRBD1. CDR1 is WSHSY and CDR2 is SAAADI in the germline V gene. This CDR3 contains 14 residues. V was pared by 2 bases and J by 6 bases, with 7 bases of the junction left unmatched. The CDR3 reads CASSENEGAGEQYF. CDR3 nucleotide sequence: TGCGCCAGCAGTGAGAATGAGGGGGCCGGCGAGCAGTACTTC.

This clonotype was seen repeatedly, ten times or more. The V gene is TRBV10-3, the J gene TRBJ1-1; TRBD1 matches 9 bases. The CDR3 length is 16 residues. Germline loops: CDR1 ENHRY, CDR2 SYGVKD. The junction had 8 bases not matched to a gene; V was cut back by 6 bases and J by 0 bases. Written as DNA, the CDR3 is TGTGCCATCAGCACAGGGACAGGGACCATGAACACTGAAGCTTTCTTT. Protein: CAISTGTGTMNTEAFF.

This clonotype showed up many times. V usage is TRBV28 and J usage is TRBJ2-2; TRBD2 matches 7 bases. The CDR3 runs to 16 residues. J gave up 5 bases and V 4 bases, and 10 bases lay outside the gene matches. The germline CDR1 and CDR2 sequences are MDHEN and SYDVKM. The CDR3 bases are TGTGCCAGCAGTTACCCCCACGGGAGGAGTACCGGGGAGCTGTTTTTT. Translation: CASSYPHGRSTGELFF.